This T cell receptor (beta chain) was recovered during a study of T cell responses to AZD1222 COVID-19 vaccine. Overall study context: Pooling covered second doses at about 4 or about 12 weeks.

In regard to this clone: The antigen remains undetermined.

Germline V lookup: CDR1 SGHRS, CDR2 YFSETQ. The CDR3 spans 18 residues. With 2 bases clipped from V and 6 bases from J, the junction kept 16 bases outside the gene matches. Overall study findings and caveats: Spike-specific TCR breadth and depth went up after people got two AZD1222 doses.

Clones were read by immunoSEQ multiplex PCR, and TCRdb kept only the in-frame ones, dropping some. Found here are about 120,000 clones, 92% of them singletons; the top ten hold 11% to 15%. The chain uses TRBV5-1 and TRBJ2-3; 9 bases agree with TRBD2. The sample was peripheral blood, taken on day 0 of AZD1222 vaccination. The receptor was derived from an adult in good health. The CDR3 region has the DNA TGCGCCAGCAGCTTCTATATTTCTAGCGGGGAGTTCGGTGATACGCAGTATTTT. This translates into CASSFYISSGEFGDTQYF.